The 18 T cell receptor beta chains reported below all come from one sample, sequenced in a study of shared clonotypes between healthy human individuals (dated by TCRdb to the early 2020s). The library relied on the immunoSEQ multiplex PCR assay. Imported from immuneACCESS, the table was reduced by TCRdb to in-frame sequences with V and J called. These copies leave out some clones; in studies compared against another copy, an unresolved V gene accounts for under half, and the cause of the remainder is not known. The sample table contains fewer than 650,000 clones; only one count was recorded for 76% of them. The ten largest clones capture over 10% of the sample. The sequenced sample was PBMCs. The source of these receptors is a woman aged 40 to 50 in good health. Some clones in this sample may be carry-over from other donors' samples.

J is TRBJ2-7 and V is TRBV5-1; 12 bases match TRBD2. Germline values: CDR1 SGHRS, CDR2 YFSETQ. The CDR3 consists of 15 residues. V was clipped by 4 bases and J by 3 bases; unmatched bases: 5. CDR3 nucleotide sequence: TGCGCCAGCAGCCCCAGGACTAGCGGGAACTACGAGCAGTACTTC. This encodes CASSPRTSGNYEQYF. The whole variable domain, filled in from reference TRBV5-1 and TRBJ2-7, reads KAGVTQTPRYLIKTRGQQVTLSCSPISGHRSVSWYQQTPGQGLQFLFEYFSETQRNKGNFPGRFSGRQFSNSRSEMNVSTLELGDSALYLCASSPRTSGNYEQYFGPGTRLTVT.

This clone was recorded only once. The rearrangement links TRBV5-1 to TRBJ2-3; D is unclear. The germline V gene encodes CDR1 SGHRS and CDR2 YFSETQ. V lost 4 bases to trimming and J lost 0 bases, with 9 bases between them. The CDR3 runs 14 residues. DNA for the CDR3: TGCGCCAGCAGCGGGCAGACTAGCACAGATACGCAGTATTTT. Amino acid sequence: CASSGQTSTDTQYF. Together with reference TRBV5-1 and TRBJ2-3, the CDR3 gives the full variable domain: KAGVTQTPRYLIKTRGQQVTLSCSPISGHRSVSWYQQTPGQGLQFLFEYFSETQRNKGNFPGRFSGRQFSNSRSEMNVSTLELGDSALYLCASSGQTSTDTQYFGPGTRLTVL.

The chain joins TRBV28 to TRBJ2-3; perhaps TRBD2 as D (6 bases). The CDR3 totals 14 residues. V lost 7 bases to trimming and J lost 3 bases, with 14 bases between them. Germline V gives CDR1 MDHEN, CDR2 SYDVKM. CDR3 region: CASTNGGPTDTQYF. CDR3 coding DNA: TGTGCCAGCACCAACGGAGGGCCTACAGATACGCAGTATTTT.

Concerning this clone itself: Other DNA sequences of this sample code for an identical CDR3. The genes are TRBV7-9 and TRBJ2-3; D ambiguous. Germline CDR1 reads SEHNR; CDR2 reads FQNEAQ (reference sequence). The CDR3 runs to 14 residues. V was shortened by 1 base and J by 6 bases, with 11 bases between the two germline ends. As DNA, the CDR3 is TGTGCCAGCAGCTTAGATGGGCGAGAGGATACGCAGTATTTT. The encoded protein is CASSLDGREDTQYF.

The rearrangement joins TRBV5-7 to TRBJ1-2; a possible D gene is TRBD1 (6 bases). TRBV5-7 is an ORF for which the function is uncertain. This CDR3 region has 14 residues. Trimming pared 6 bases from V and 9 bases from J, leaving 21 bases between. The CDR3 DNA reads TGTGCCAGCAACTGGGGGCGGGTCGTGAGGAGCTACACCTTC. Translated: CASNWGRVVRSYTF.

On this clone itself: A much larger clone differs from this one at a single base, so this may be a read error. The chain combines TRBV29-1 with TRBJ1-3, with D tentatively TRBD1 (6 bases). The CDR3 consists of 14 residues. The V end was cut by 0 bases, the J end by 3 bases, with 9 bases between. Germline lookup yields CDR1 SQVTM and CDR2 ANQGSEA. CDR3 in amino acids: CSVEDPGVGNTIYF. Here the CDR3 DNA reads TGCAGCGTTGAAGACCCAGGGGTTGGAAACACCATATATTTT.

The gene calls are TRBV18 and TRBJ2-6; D is possibly TRBD1 (6 bases). The CDR3 has 19 amino acids. V lost 3 bases to trimming and J lost 0 bases, with 18 bases between them. Germline CDR1 KGHSH, CDR2 LQKENI. CDR3 amino acids: CASSPFRGNTPSGANVLTF. CDR3 nucleotides: TGTGCCAGCTCACCGTTTAGGGGGAATACACCCTCTGGGGCCAACGTCCTGACTTTC. The full variable domain, with the rest looked up from reference TRBV18 and TRBJ2-6, is NAGVMQNPRHLVRRRGQEARLRCSPMKGHSHVYWYRQLPEEGLKFMVYLQKENIIDESGMPKERFSAEFPKEGPSILRIQQVVRGDSAAYFCASSPFRGNTPSGANVLTFGAGSRLTVL.

This chain connects TRBV19 to TRBJ1-3; tentative D call: TRBD1 (5 bases). CDR1 is LNHDA and CDR2 is SQIVND in the germline V gene (reference sequence). The CDR3 sequence is 14 residues long. V was trimmed by 5 bases and J by 0 bases, leaving 8 bases between them. CDR3 nucleotides: TGTGCCAGTAGTCGCGGGGGCTCTGGAAACACCATATATTTT. Translated, it gives CASSRGGSGNTIYF.

This clone was recorded a few times. The genes are TRBV18 and TRBJ1-2, with a possible D match to TRBD1 (6 bases). Germline assignment: CDR1 KGHSH and CDR2 LQKENI. The CDR3 is made up of 15 amino acids. V lost 6 bases and J 0 bases, leaving 14 bases between the germline ends. CDR3 sequence (DNA): TGTGCCAGCTCTACGACCAGGGGAGCTAACTATGGCTACACCTTC. Translating it yields CASSTTRGANYGYTF.

This clone has a single count. This likely traces to a read error, being one base from a far larger clone. This sample also contains other DNA sequences that code for the same CDR3. J is TRBJ2-5 and V is TRBV7-9, with D maybe TRBD2 (5 bases). There are 12 residues in the CDR3. In germline, CDR1 is SEHNR, CDR2 FQNEAQ (reference sequence). CDR3: CASSLAIETQYF. In DNA, the CDR3 is TGTGCAAGCAGCTTAGCGATCGAGACCCAGTACTTC. Looking up the rest from reference TRBV7-9 and TRBJ2-5 gives the full variable domain: DTGVSQNPRHKITKRGQNVTFRCDPISEHNRLYWYRQTLGQGPEFLTYFQNEAQLEKSRLLSDRFSAERPKGSFSTLEIQRTEQGDSAMYLCASSLAIETQYFGPGTRLLVL.

The chain carries TRBV5-6 and TRBJ1-2, with 9 bases matching TRBD1. The trim removed 4 bases at V and 5 bases at J, leaving 6 bases unmatched. The CDR3 has 14 amino acids. Germline CDR1 SGHDT, CDR2 YYEEEE. Written as DNA, the CDR3 is TGTGCCAGCAGCCCCGGACAGGGGACATATGGCTACACCTTC. It specifies CASSPGQGTYGYTF.

The rearrangement joins TRBV7-2 to TRBJ2-6; no clear D. Germline V gene data show CDR1 as SGHTA and CDR2 as FQGNSA. The CDR3 extends over 13 amino acids. Trimming pared 5 bases from V and 4 bases from J, leaving 6 bases between. CDR3 sequence (DNA): TGTGCCAGCAGCGCACAGGGGGCCAACGTCCTGACTTTC. Translation gives CASSAQGANVLTF.

The CDR3 DNA is TGTGCCAGCAGGGGGCGTCTTTGGCAGTACTTC. Protein product: CASRGRLWQYF. This rearrangement joins TRBV28 to TRBJ2-7; a possible D gene is TRBD1 (5 bases). The CDR3 runs 11 residues. V was trimmed by 6 bases and J by 9 bases, leaving 12 bases between them. The germline gives CDR1 MDHEN, CDR2 SYDVKM.

The chain joins TRBV5-1 to TRBJ2-2; D not resolved. This CDR3 has 13 residues. Per germline, CDR1 SGHRS and CDR2 YFSETQ. Trimming shortened V by 0 bases and J by 5 bases, and 5 bases separated the two germline ends. CDR3 in amino acids: CASSLAPTGELFF. CDR3 nucleotides: TGCGCCAGCAGCTTGGCCCCGACCGGGGAGCTGTTTTTT.

V is TRBV4-1 and J is TRBJ1-5; 7 bases line up with TRBD1. CDR1 MGHRA and CDR2 YSYEKL come from the germline V gene. The CDR3 is made up of 15 amino acids. The V segment lost 0 bases and the J segment 4 bases; nucleotides outside the gene matches: 3. In nucleotides, the CDR3 is TGCGCCAGCAGCCAAGAAGGGACAGCAAATCAGCCCCAGCATTTT. Translated: CASSQEGTANQPQHF.

This clone was observed a few times. The J gene is TRBJ2-5, the V gene TRBV4-3; 9 bases agree with TRBD2. With V trimmed by 0 bases and J by 4 bases, 9 bases remained unmatched. The CDR3 is 17 residues long. The germline V gene encodes CDR1 LGHNA and CDR2 YSLEER. In DNA, the CDR3 is TGCGCCAGCAGCCAAGAAGGCGGGAGGGCCCTTGGAGAGACCCAGTACTTC. Translation gives CASSQEGGRALGETQYF.

In DNA, the CDR3 is TGTGCCAGCAGCAGGGTCGCAGGGGGCGAGCAGTACTTC. Translating it yields CASSRVAGGEQYF. This sequence joins TRBV5-4 and TRBJ2-5; 7 bases are shared with TRBD1. The J call is uncertain, as TRBJ2-7 better fits the DNA end. The CDR3 extends over 13 amino acids. Germline values: CDR1 SGHNT, CDR2 YYREEE (reference sequence).

The chain recombines TRBV5-5 with TRBJ2-7, with D maybe TRBD2 (6 bases). This CDR3 is 13 amino acids long. V lost 2 bases and J 6 bases, leaving 12 bases between the germline ends. Germline V gene sequence: CDR1 SGHKS, CDR2 YYEKEE (reference sequence). In DNA form, the CDR3 reads TGTGCCAGCAGCTTCGGCAGGGAGGCCGAGCAGTACTTC. Translating gives CASSFGREAEQYF. The variable domain in full, with the rest retrieved from reference TRBV5-5 and TRBJ2-7, is DAGVTQSPTHLIKTRGQQVTLRCSPISGHKSVSWYQQVLGQGPQFIFQYYEKEERGRGNFPDRFSARQFPNYSSELNVNALLLGDSALYLCASSFGREAEQYFGPGTRLTVT.